Following are 3 T cell receptor beta chains from one sample sequenced in a study of T cell responses to AZD1222 COVID-19 vaccine. Only in-frame clones appear in the TCRdb table, and some are missing; sequencing was by immunoSEQ multiplex PCR. The sample shows 130,000 to 150,000 clones, roughly 91% of them seen only once. The input for sequencing was peripheral blood, taken on day 0 of AZD1222 vaccination. The receptors here all came from an adult in good health.

The genes are TRBV5-1 and TRBJ2-7, with D unresolved. This CDR3 contains 15 residues. CDR1 and CDR2 (germline): SGHRS, YFSETQ. Trimming removed 0 bases at V and 4 bases at J, with 14 bases between. CDR3 amino acids: CASSLEPTNSYEQYF. CDR3 bases: TGCGCCAGCAGCTTGGAGCCGACAAATTCGTACGAGCAGTACTTC.

This clone was seen more than once but under ten times. The genes are TRBV11-3 and TRBJ2-2; D gene unclear. V was clipped by 1 base and J by 1 base, with 10 bases between them. CDR1 is SGHNT, CDR2 YENEEA, per germline. This CDR3 has 16 residues. The CDR3 reads CASSLGVTKNTGELFF. The DNA of the CDR3 is TGTGCCAGCAGCTTAGGGGTGACCAAGAACACCGGGGAGCTGTTTTTT.

This clone appeared a single time. The rearrangement joins TRBV6-5 to TRBJ2-7, with 9 bases lining up with TRBD1. Trimming at V came to 5 bases and at J to 0 bases, leaving 2 bases not matched to a gene. The CDR3 totals 14 residues. Germline CDR1 reads MNHEY; CDR2 reads SVGAGI. This CDR3 reads CASSRQGDSYEQYF. CDR3 nucleotide sequence: TGTGCCAGCAGTCGACAGGGGGACTCCTACGAGCAGTACTTC.